The present TCR beta chain was sequenced within a study of cytomegalovirus exposure and HLA in healthy donors. Study overall: Within the Caucasian-associated ancestry cluster were 81% of the approximately 400 genotyped donors.

This PCR relied on a set of 60 Vbeta primers and 13 Jbeta primers. Method: immunoSEQ multiplex PCR; TCRdb's copy keeps in-frame clones and lacks some. The table records 100,000 to 130,000 clones, roughly 80% of them present only once. The CDR3 loop spans 14 amino acids. V shed 3 bases, J shed 5 bases, and the junction held 6 bases outside the gene matches. CDR1 is SGHKS and CDR2 is YYEKEE in the germline V gene (reference sequence). This clone was observed a handful of times. V and J are TRBV5-5 and TRBJ1-2, with TRBD1 matching over 8 bases. The sequence was obtained from a young man in good health and CMV-seronegative. Sample: PBMCs. The DNA of the CDR3 is TGTGCCAGCAGCTCTACAGGGGGTTGGTATGGCTACACCTTC. Residues: CASSSTGGWYGYTF.